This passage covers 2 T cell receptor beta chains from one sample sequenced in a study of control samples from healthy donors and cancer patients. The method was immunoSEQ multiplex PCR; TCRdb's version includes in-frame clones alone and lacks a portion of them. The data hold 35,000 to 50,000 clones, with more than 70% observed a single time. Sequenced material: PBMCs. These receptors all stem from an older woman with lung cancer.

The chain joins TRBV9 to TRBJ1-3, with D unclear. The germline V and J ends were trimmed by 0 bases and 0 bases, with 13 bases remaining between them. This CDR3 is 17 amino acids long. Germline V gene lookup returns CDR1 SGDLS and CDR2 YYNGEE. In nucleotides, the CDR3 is TGTGCCAGCAGCGTAGATGTAGGCGCCCACTCTGGAAACACCATATATTTT. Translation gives CASSVDVGAHSGNTIYF.

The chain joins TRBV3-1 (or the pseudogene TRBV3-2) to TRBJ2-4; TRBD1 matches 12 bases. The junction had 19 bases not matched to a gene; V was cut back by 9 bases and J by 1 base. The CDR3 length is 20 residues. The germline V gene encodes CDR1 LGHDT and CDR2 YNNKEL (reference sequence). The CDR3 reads CASVRSRAGQGARAKNIQYF. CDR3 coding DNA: TGTGCCAGTGTTCGCTCTCGAGCGGGACAGGGGGCTCGGGCCAAAAACATTCAGTACTTC.